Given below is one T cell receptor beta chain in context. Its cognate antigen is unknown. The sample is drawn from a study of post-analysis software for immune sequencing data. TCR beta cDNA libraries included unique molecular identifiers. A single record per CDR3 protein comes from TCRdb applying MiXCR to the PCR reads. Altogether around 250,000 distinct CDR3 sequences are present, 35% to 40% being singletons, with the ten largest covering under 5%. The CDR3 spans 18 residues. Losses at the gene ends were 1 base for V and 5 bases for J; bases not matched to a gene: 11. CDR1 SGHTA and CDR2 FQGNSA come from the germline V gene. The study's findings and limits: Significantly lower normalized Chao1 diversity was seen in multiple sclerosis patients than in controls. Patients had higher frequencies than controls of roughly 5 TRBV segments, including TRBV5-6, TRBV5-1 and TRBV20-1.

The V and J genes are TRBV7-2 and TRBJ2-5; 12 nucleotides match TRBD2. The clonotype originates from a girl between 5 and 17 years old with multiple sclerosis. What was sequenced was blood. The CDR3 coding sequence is TGTGCCAGCAGCTTAGGGTCGACTAGCGGGGGTACCGGGGAGACCCAGTACTTC. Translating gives CASSLGSTSGGTGETQYF.